The source of this T cell receptor beta chain is a study of cytomegalovirus exposure and HLA in healthy donors. About this clone itself: Its antigen is not known.

The PCR had 60 Vbeta and 13 Jbeta primers. TCRdb's copy holds only in-frame clones and misses some; the assay was immunoSEQ multiplex PCR. The sample lists over 150,000 clones, less than 85% occurring once. Study-wide points: Under in vitro conditions, three CMV-associated chains were confirmed as specific for CMV antigens.

The clonotype comes from a man aged 18 to 29 in good health and CMV-seronegative. The sequenced sample consisted of PBMCs.

CDR3 protein: CSVVPLILGGAFSYNEQFF. CDR3 sequence (DNA): TGCAGCGTTGTCCCTCTTATCTTGGGTGGGGCCTTTTCCTACAATGAGCAGTTCTTC. The chain employs TRBV29-1 and TRBJ2-1; possibly TRBD1 for D (5 bases). The CDR3 has 19 residues. V shed 4 bases and J shed 1 base, with 26 bases lying between them. Germline V gene sequence: CDR1 SQVTM, CDR2 ANQGSEA.